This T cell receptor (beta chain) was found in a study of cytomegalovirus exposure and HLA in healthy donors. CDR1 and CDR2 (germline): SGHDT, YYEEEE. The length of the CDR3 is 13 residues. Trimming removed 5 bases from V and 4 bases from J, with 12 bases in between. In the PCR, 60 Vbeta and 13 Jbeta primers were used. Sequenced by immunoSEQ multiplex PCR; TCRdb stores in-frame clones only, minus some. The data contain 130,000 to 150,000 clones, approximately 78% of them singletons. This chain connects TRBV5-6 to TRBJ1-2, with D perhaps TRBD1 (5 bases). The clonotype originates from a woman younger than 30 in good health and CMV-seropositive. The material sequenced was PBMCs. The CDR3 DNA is TGTGCCAGCAGGGGTACAGGCCTCTATGGCTACACCTTC. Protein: CASRGTGLYGYTF.